This entry features one T cell receptor (beta chain) sequence. The target of this receptor is not known. No quality values exist for individual bases; no much larger clone is one base distant. Library prep was done by the immunoSEQ multiplex PCR assay. For the multiplex PCR, a mixture combining 60 forward primers for TCR Vbeta segments and 13 reverse primers for TCR Jbeta segments was used. The CDR3 region of rearranged TCR beta genes was amplified from genomic DNA by a multiplex PCR assay. The Illumina HiSeq System was used to sequence the amplified TCR beta libraries as 87-base-pair reads. From the authors' description of their analysis: In a later analysis, tens of millions of unique TCR beta chains were counted across the roughly 700 repertoires, and roughly 11 million of these chains were shared by at least two donors. To remove PCR and sequencing errors, raw reads were error-corrected and collapsed into unique sequences using a nearest-neighbor algorithm that merged closely related sequences. To assign V, D and J gene segments, CDR3 sequences were aligned to IMGT reference sequences. For a sequence to be retained, at least a six-nucleotide match to both a V gene segment and a J gene segment was required. Rearrangements were classified as productive when the CDR3 lacked stop codons and remained in frame with V and J, and all other rearrangements were classified as non-productive. CDR3 was defined according to IMGT convention as the region running from the second conserved V-encoded cysteine to the conserved J-encoded phenylalanine. In an earlier analysis of roughly 580 of the donors, sequences lacking an unambiguous match to a single V gene segment were excluded. In an earlier analysis of several hundred of the donors, V segments were called functional above 56.7% productive rearrangements and were called segregating when the between-donor standard deviation exceeded 5%. A statistical classification framework was developed to diagnose cytomegalovirus status using the catalog of TCR beta chain sequences. In a later analysis, V and J genes were assigned by comparing TCR nucleotide sequences against IMGT/GENE-DB human TR gene sequences. Using the TCRdist pipeline, a later analysis assigned CDR3 sequences along with most-parsimonious VDJ recombination scenarios. In a later analysis, each TCR beta chain was defined by its CDR3 amino acid sequence together with its V-gene family, and reads without a unique V-gene family were excluded. In a later analysis, 450 to 600 highly shared, low-generation-probability nucleotide sequences were removed to address suspected cross-contamination and a sequencing artifact. In a later analysis, a clonal expansion index for each public chain was calculated from normalized within-repertoire ranks of inferred template counts. In a later analysis, generation probabilities were computed with a VDJ recombination model fitted to out-of-frame rearrangements, and the resulting probabilities were checked against IGoR. A later analysis scored TCR-TCR, TCR-HLA and TCR-CMV co-occurrence with hypergeometric tests, applying a repertoire-size bias correction to TCR pairs. In a later analysis, false discovery rates were estimated by permuting HLA or CMV assignments 20 times. A later analysis grouped co-occurring TCRs with DBSCAN, adding TCRdist sequence similarity when clustering within HLA-allele-positive subsets. Repertoires with fewer than 30,000 or more than 120,000 public chains were left out of co-occurrence clustering, as were five repertoires with anomalous nucleotide sharing. Drawn from immuneACCESS, this table holds only the in-frame rearrangements with V and J called that TCRdb kept. Clones are partly lost; checked studies trace under half to an unresolved V gene and leave the rest unexplained. That table supplies the V and J calls and clone size; D and trimming were determined from the DNA. This sample lists over 150,000 clones; approximately 84% were detected once. The top ten constitute roughly 5.2% of the sample.

The cohort consisted of 666 healthy bone marrow donors. All cohort members were sampled while nominally healthy, although unrecorded immune exposures were likely present. The donor was CMV seronegative and was included in the group of approximately 350 seronegative cohort members. A peripheral blood sample was provided by each donor, and peripheral blood mononuclear cells were used for TCR beta sequencing. Genomic DNA was extracted from the blood cell samples with the Qiagen DNeasy Blood Extraction Kit. This sample was included in a study of cytomegalovirus exposure and HLA in healthy donors (TCRdb year 2017). Broadly, across the study: According to an earlier analysis of 587 of the donors, 200 million or so T cells yielded 90 million to 130 million unique TCR beta sequences and about 300 Gb of sequence data. All discovery cohort repertoires had been generated using a single sequencing platform. In the later analysis, no new phenotypic data were used to find candidate immune exposures; instead, reliance was placed on TCR beta sequences and their occurrence across donors. To predict cytomegalovirus infection status, the study combined high-throughput TCR immunosequencing, statistical association of individual TCRs with disease status, and machine learning. Donor age, sex, ethnicity and CMV serostatus were compiled alongside the repertoire data. HLA typing covered class I and class II loci at four-digit resolution. In addition to the first cohort of around 670 subjects, a separate validation cohort of some 120 different subjects was used. The aim of the study was to test whether cataloging public T cell receptors could identify signatures of past pathogen exposure. An earlier analysis of 450 to 750 of the donors used high-throughput TCR beta sequencing to judge whether each TCR beta V gene segment behaved as functional or pseudogenic. In a later analysis, previously published TCR beta repertoires from hundreds of donors were re-analyzed and high-resolution HLA genotyping was added so that TCR occurrence patterns could be studied. The genetic ancestry cluster associated with self-reported Caucasian donors included around 76% of the roughly 360 genotyped donors. An early release that covered around 590 HLA-typed donors contained about 300 gigabases of sequencing data and 85 million to 100 million unique TCR sequences. Roughly 5 DR-DQ haplotypes were handled as single units for association and clustering, since linkage in the cohort was strong. Using immunosequencing, the study profiled T cell repertoires from about 650 subjects and related those repertoires to cytomegalovirus serostatus. The number of donors typed differed by locus, with about 629-630 for A, B, C, DRB1 and DQB1, more than 500 for DQA1, 600 to 610 for DPA1, and some 450 for DPB1. Across 300 to 500 genotyped donors of the cohort, an average of approximately 240,000 unique TCR beta nucleotide sequences per donor were sequenced, and roughly 18% of those sequences were non-productive. Genome-wide SNP genotypes for about 55% of the 666 donors were used in a later genetic analysis, which treated that subset as a discovery cohort. Overall study results and their limits: In a later analysis, HLA-associated TCR beta chains were found to be more clonally expanded and to have lower generation probabilities than equally common non-associated chains. The classifier was reported to diagnose cytomegalovirus status with high specificity and sensitivity in both the original cohort and the validation cohort. According to a later analysis, parvovirus B19, influenza, CMV and Epstein-Barr virus appeared linked to several top co-occurrence clusters. A later analysis found that TCR association rates varied across HLA loci, with DRB1 alleles showing the most associated TCRs and HLA-C alleles the fewest. At a false discovery rate of 0.05, a later analysis linked under 20,000 TCR beta sequences to specific HLA alleles. The sequencing pipeline was judged likely to have produced a cluster of highly shared sequence variants as a technical artifact. The authors suggested that the approach could potentially be extended to other disease states and immunological phenotypes. A further reported finding was that TCR beta sequences accurately predicted the HLA-A and HLA-B alleles for most subjects in the first cohort. A few of the identified cytomegalovirus-associated TCR beta chains were confirmed in vitro to be specific for cytomegalovirus antigens. Linkage disequilibrium might explain the correlated functional status among segregating V segments, but an unknown experimental factor could not be ruled out. Strong co-occurrence of HLA alleles, especially DR and DQ, made assigning TCR associations to individual alleles difficult. Some IMGT-functional V segments, including TRBV6-2 and TRBV6-3, could not be distinguished by the 87-base-pair reads and were therefore excluded. About 17 rarely observed V segments, including chromosome 9 orphons, were excluded from the earlier analysis of about 500 of the donors because counts were too low. Sequencing depth was assumed to be roughly uniform across donors in the presence/absence analyses, though that assumption may not hold. In this cohort, only TCR beta chains were sequenced, and detectable features were limited by the absence of alpha or paired-chain data. In an earlier analysis of roughly 500 of the donors, most TCR beta V segments appeared in productive rearrangements about 90% or about 30% of the time, broadly matching IMGT annotations. In the study, some 160 TCR beta chains were listed as associated with cytomegalovirus. The only immune exposure information available for the cohort was CMV serostatus. According to a later analysis, most CMV-associated TCR beta chains appeared to be HLA-restricted, and the HLA associations seemed to be driven largely by CMV exposure. Because HLA typing was missing for some donors at each locus, association tests included only the typed subset. Compared with the roughly 670-donor mean, donors in an Asian-associated ancestry cluster had fewer N-insertions in productive TCRs, according to a later genetic analysis. An association between a missense DCLRE1C variant and V-gene and J-gene trimming of TCR beta chains was found in a later genetic analysis and replicated in an independent cohort. While some public TCRs were present in many individuals, most TCR sequences turned up only very rarely across donors.

Based on the germline V gene (reference sequence), the CDR1 and CDR2 sequences are PRHDT and FYEKMQ. Taken from cysteine to phenylalanine, the CDR3 has 16 residues. Only CDR3 DNA is held: 48 bases, read in frame from base 1. At the junction V is shortened by 4 bases and J by 3 bases; bases outside the gene matches: 7. The origin of this receptor is a man between 18 and 29 years old in good health and CMV-seronegative. The rearranged chain carries TRBV13 and TRBJ1-2; TRBD1 fits 11 bases in the junction. Sample: PBMCs. The encoded CDR3 is CASSSGPGQGDYGYTF. The nucleotide sequence reads TGTGCCAGCAGCTCGGGTCCGGGACAGGGGGACTATGGCTACACCTTC. The entire variable domain, with the stretches around the CDR3 drawn from the reference TRBV13 and TRBJ1-2 proteins, is AAGVIQSPRHLIKEKRETATLKCYPIPRHDTVYWYQQGPGQDPQFLISFYEKMQSDKGSIPDRFSAQQFSDYHSELNMSSLELGDSALYFCASSSGPGQGDYGYTFGSGTRLTVV.